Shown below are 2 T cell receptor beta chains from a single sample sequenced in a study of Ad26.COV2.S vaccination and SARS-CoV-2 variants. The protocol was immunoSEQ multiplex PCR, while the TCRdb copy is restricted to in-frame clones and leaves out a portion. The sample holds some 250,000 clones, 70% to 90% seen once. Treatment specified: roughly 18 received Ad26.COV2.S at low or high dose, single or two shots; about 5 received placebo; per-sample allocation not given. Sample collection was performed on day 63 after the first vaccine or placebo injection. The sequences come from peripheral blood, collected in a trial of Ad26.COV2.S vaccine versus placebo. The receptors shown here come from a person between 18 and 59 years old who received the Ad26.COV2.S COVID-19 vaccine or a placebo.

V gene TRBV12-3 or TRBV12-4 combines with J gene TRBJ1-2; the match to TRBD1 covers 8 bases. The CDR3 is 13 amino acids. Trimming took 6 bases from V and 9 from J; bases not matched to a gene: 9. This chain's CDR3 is CASSPTGDVSYTF. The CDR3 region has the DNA TGTGCCAGCAGCCCGACAGGGGACGTGAGCTACACCTTC.

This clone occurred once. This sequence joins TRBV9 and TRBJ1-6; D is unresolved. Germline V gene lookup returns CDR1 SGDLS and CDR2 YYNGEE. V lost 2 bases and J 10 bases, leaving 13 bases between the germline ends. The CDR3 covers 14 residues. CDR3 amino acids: CASSVNGYPSPLHF. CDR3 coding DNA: TGTGCCAGCAGCGTCAACGGTTACCCCTCACCCCTCCACTTT. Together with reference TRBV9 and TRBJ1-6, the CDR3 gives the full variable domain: DSGVTQTPKHLITATGQRVTLRCSPRSGDLSVYWYQQSLDQGLQFLIQYYNGEERAKGNILERFSAQQFPDLHSELNLSSLELGDSALYFCASSVNGYPSPLHFGNGTRLTVT.